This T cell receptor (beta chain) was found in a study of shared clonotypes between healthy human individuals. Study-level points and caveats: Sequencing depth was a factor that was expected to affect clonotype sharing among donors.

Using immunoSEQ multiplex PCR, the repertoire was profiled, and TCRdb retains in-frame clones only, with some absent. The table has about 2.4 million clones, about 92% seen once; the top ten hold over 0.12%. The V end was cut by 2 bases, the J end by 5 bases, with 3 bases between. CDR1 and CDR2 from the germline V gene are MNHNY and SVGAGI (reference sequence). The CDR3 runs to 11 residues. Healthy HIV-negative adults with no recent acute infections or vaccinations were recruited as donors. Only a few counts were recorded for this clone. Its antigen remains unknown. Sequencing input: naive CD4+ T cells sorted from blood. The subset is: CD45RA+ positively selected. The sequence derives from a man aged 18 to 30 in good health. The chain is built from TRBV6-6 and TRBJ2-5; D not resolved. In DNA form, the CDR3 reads TGTGCCAGCAGTTACGTGGAGACCCAGTACTTC. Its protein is CASSYVETQYF.